This T cell receptor beta chain was sequenced for a study of lymphopenia after photon versus proton radiotherapy (dated by TCRdb to the late 2010s). Concerning the study at large: The immunological effects of photon versus proton radiation therapy were compared in patients with gastrointestinal tumors who developed high-grade lymphopenia. The approximately 20 patients in the cohort had gastrointestinal tumors, were treated with either photon or proton therapy, and subsequently developed lymphopenia. The study aimed to characterize how the two radiation modalities differ in their impact on the immune system. What the study reported, not specific to this receptor: The authors looked at the survival association only in patients who died, and they framed better survival with proton therapy as a possibility rather than a demonstrated result. Among patients across the cohort who died, overall survival time showed an inverse correlation with a larger post-nadir drop in TCR diversity. After the lymphocyte count nadir, oligoclonal expansion, especially of CD8+ Temra cells, was observed in photon-treated repertoires, and the drop in diversity was driven by this expansion. During treatment, patients who received proton therapy stayed relatively stable, whereas patients who received photon therapy lost naive T cells and TCR diversity and gained effector/memory populations.

The germline V gene (reference sequence) provides CDR1 DFQATT and CDR2 SNEGSKA. The CDR3 runs 11 amino acids, cysteine and phenylalanine included. The read is trimmed to its CDR3 DNA, 33 bases read in frame from base 1. Trimming at the junction amounts to 0 bases on V and 4 bases on J, and the germline ends lie 3 bases apart. Library creation used the immunoSEQ multiplex PCR assay. Deep sequencing of rearranged TCR beta loci, alongside multiparametric flow cytometry, was used to profile T cell repertoires. The clones in this table, taken by TCRdb from immuneACCESS, are in-frame only. Not every clone is retained; where verified, under half of the shortfall comes from an unresolved V gene, and the cause of the rest is unknown. The table for this sample lists fewer than 45,000 clones; around 84% of them were counted only once. The ten largest clones represent approximately 10% of the sample. With regard to this clone: What this receptor recognizes is not known. It has no much larger one-base neighbor in the sample; base qualities were not kept.

The receptor was derived from a woman between 70 and 85 years old with pancreatic cancer. Some clones in this sample may be carry-over from other donors' samples. The chain links TRBV20-1 with TRBJ2-5; the D gene assignment is ambiguous. The sequencing used peripheral blood, collected from a patient treated with proton-based radiotherapy. The CDR3: CSARDIETQYF. The DNA is as follows: TGCAGTGCTAGAGATATAGAGACCCAGTACTTC.